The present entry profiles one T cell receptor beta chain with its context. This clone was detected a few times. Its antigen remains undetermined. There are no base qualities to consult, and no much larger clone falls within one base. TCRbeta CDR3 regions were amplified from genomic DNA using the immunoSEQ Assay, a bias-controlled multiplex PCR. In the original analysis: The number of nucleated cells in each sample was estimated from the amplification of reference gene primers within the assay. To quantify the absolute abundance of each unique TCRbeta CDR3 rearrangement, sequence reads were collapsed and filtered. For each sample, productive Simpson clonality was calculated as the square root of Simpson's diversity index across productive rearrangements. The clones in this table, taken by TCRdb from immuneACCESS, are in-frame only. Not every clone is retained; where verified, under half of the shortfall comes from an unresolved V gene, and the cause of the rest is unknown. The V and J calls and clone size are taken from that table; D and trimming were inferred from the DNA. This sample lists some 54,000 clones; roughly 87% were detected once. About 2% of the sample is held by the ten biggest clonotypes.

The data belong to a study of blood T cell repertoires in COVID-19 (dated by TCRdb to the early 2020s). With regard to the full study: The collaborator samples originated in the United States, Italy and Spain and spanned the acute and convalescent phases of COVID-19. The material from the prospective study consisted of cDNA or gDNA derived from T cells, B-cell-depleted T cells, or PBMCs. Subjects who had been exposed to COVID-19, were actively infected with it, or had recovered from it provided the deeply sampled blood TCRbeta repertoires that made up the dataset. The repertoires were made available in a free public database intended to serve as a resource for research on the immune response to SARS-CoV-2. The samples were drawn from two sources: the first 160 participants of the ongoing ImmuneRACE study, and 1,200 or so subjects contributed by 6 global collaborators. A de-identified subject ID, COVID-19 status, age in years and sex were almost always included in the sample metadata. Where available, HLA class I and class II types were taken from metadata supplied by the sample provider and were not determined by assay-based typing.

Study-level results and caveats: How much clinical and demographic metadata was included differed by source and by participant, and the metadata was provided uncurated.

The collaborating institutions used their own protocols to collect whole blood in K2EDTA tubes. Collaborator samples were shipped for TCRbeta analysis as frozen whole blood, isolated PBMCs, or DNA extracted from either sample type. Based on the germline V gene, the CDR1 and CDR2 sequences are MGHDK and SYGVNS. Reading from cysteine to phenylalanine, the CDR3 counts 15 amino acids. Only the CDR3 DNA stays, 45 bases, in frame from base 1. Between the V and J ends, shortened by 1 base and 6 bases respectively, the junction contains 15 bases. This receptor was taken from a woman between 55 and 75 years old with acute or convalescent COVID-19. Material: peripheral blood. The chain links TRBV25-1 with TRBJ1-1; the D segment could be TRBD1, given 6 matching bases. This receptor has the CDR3 CASSEFQGRGAEAFF. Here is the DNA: TGTGCCAGCAGTGAATTTCAGGGGAGGGGGGCTGAAGCTTTCTTT.